The present T cell receptor beta chain was sequenced within a study of T cells after yellow fever vaccination. 5'RACE template switching generated TCR cDNA, adding a universal primer site and UMIs. TCRdb ran MiXCR on the 5' RACE reads and lists one entry per CDR3 protein. The data show some 400,000 distinct CDR3 sequences, 6.2% seen once. V shed 2 bases, J shed 12 bases, and the junction held 2 bases outside the gene matches. This CDR3 has 12 residues. The germline CDR1 and CDR2 sequences are MNHEY and SMNVEV (reference sequence). The source material was PBMCs, sampled 5 days after the yellow fever booster vaccination. The chain employs TRBV27 and TRBJ2-1; 9 bases line up with TRBD2. The origin of this receptor is a man aged 25 to 40 who received the YFV17D yellow fever vaccine. The CDR3 bases are TGTGCCAGCAGTTTAGCGGGAGGGTGGCAGTTCTTC. It codes for CASSLAGGWQFF.